The clone carrying this T cell receptor (beta chain) was counted between two and nine times. The antigen is not known. The data were taken from a study of identical twins. Findings and limits, study-wide: Conclusions leaned on cross-sectional statistical analysis and did not track the same donors over time.

From the 5' RACE reads, TCRdb called clonotypes with MiXCR, one entry per CDR3 protein. The repertoire holds 460,000 or so distinct CDR3 sequences, with 12% to 15% as singletons. These data were likewise used in another study, on yellow fever vaccine responses in identical twins.

This clonotype originated in a woman under 30 in good health. Sequenced input: CD4+ T cells sorted from blood.

DNA for the CDR3: TGTGCCAGCAACAAGCGACAGGAGGGGGGGATTCAAGAGACCCAGTACTTC. This encodes CASNKRQEGGIQETQYF. This chain joins TRBV6-1 and TRBJ2-5; D may be TRBD2 (7 bases). Germline CDR1 MNHNS, CDR2 SASEGT. V was shortened by 7 bases and J by 2 bases, with 23 bases between the two germline ends. The CDR3 contains 17 residues.